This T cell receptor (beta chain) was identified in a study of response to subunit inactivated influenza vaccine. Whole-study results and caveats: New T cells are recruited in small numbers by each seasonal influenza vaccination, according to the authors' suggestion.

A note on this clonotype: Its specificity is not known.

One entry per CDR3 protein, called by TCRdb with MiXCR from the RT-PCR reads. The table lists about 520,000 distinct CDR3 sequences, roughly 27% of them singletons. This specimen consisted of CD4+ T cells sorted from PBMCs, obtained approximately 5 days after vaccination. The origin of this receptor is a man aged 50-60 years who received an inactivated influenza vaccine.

CDR3 in amino acids: CASSPRDTSTDTQYF. Written as DNA, the CDR3 is TGTGCCAGCTCACCCAGAGACACCTCCACAGATACGCAGTATTTT. The V call is TRBV18, the J call TRBJ2-3; D remains ambiguous. CDR3 length: 15 residues. V lost 3 bases to trimming and J lost 2 bases, with 12 bases between them. Germline V gene sequence: CDR1 KGHSH, CDR2 LQKENI.